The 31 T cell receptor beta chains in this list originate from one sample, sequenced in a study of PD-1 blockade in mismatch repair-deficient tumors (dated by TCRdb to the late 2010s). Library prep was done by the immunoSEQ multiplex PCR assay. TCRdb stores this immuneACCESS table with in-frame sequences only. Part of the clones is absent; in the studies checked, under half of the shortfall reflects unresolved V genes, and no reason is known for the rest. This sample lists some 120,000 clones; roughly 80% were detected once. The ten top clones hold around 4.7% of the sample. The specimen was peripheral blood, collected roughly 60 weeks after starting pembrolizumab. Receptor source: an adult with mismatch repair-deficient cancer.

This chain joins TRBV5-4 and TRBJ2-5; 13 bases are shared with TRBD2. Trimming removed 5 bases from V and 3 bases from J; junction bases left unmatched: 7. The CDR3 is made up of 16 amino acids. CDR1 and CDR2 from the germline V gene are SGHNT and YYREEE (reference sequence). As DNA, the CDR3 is TGTGCCAGCAGTGGACTAGCGGGAGCTGGTGAAGAGACCCAGTACTTC. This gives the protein CASSGLAGAGEETQYF.

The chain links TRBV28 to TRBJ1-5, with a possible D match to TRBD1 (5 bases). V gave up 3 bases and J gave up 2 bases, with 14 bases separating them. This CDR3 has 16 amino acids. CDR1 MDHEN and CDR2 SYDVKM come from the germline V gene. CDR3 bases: TGTGCCAGCAGTTTTTCAGGGTTCGGTGGCAATCAGCCCCAGCATTTT. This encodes CASSFSGFGGNQPQHF.

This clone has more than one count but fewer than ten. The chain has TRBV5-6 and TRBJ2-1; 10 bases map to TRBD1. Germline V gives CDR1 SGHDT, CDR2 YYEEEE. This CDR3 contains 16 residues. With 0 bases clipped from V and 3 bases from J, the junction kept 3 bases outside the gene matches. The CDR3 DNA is TGTGCCAGCAGCTTGGGGACAGGGGGACTCTACAATGAGCAGTTCTTC. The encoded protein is CASSLGTGGLYNEQFF.

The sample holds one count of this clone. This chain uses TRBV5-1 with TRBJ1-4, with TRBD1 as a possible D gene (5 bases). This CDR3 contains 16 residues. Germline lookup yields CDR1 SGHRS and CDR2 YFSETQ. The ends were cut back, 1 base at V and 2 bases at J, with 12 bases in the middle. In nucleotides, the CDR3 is TGCGCCAGCAGCTTGACCCGTGGGGGGACTAATGAAAAACTGTTTTTT. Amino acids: CASSLTRGGTNEKLFF.

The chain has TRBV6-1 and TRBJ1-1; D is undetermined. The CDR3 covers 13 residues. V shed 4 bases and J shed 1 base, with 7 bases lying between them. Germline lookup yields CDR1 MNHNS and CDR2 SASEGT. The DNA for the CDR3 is TGTGCCAGCAGTGTAAACCGGAACACTGAAGCTTTCTTT. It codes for CASSVNRNTEAFF.

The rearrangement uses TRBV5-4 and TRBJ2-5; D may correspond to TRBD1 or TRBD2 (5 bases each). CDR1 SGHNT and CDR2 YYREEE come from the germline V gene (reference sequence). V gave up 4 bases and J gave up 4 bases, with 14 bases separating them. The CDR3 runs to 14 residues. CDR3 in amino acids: CASSRGDGAETQYF. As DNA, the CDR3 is TGTGCCAGCAGCCGAGGGGACGGGGCAGAGACCCAGTACTTC.

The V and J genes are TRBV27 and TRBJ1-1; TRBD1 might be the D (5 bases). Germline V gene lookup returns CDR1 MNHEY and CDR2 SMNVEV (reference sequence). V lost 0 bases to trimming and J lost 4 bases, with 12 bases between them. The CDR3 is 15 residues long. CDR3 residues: CASSLSITGGTEAFF. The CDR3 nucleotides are TGTGCCAGCAGTTTATCGATAACGGGGGGCACTGAAGCTTTCTTT.

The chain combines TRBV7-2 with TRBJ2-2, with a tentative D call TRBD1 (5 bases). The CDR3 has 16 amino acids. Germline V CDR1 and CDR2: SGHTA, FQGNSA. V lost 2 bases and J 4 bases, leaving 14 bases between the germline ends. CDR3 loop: CASSLNAGIPTGELFF. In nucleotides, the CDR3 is TGTGCCAGCAGCTTAAATGCAGGGATCCCCACCGGGGAGCTGTTTTTT.

The CDR3 loop is CASSLTSGVYNEQFF. The CDR3 bases are TGTGCCAGCAGCTTAACTAGCGGGGTTTACAATGAGCAGTTCTTC. The gene calls are TRBV7-9 and TRBJ2-1; TRBD2 matches 10 bases. CDR1 and CDR2 from the germline V gene are SEHNR and FQNEAQ (reference sequence). The CDR3 sequence is 15 residues long. The V gene end was trimmed by 2 bases and the J gene end by 4 bases; junction bases not matched to a gene: 2.

The CDR3 reads CAWSEGVFNEKLFF. The CDR3, as DNA: TGTGCCTGGAGTGAGGGGGTCTTTAATGAAAAACTGTTTTTT. This chain links TRBV30 with TRBJ1-4; weak D call: TRBD1 (6 bases). The CDR3 contains 14 residues. The germline V gene has CDR1 GTSNPN and CDR2 SVGIG (reference sequence). Deletions cut 1 base from V and 4 bases from J, with 10 bases between.

CDR3 nucleotides: TGTGCCAGCAGCCAAAGAAACAGACAGTCCACAGATACGCAGTATTTT. It yields the protein CASSQRNRQSTDTQYF. The rearrangement joins TRBV14 to TRBJ2-3; TRBD1 is a possible D gene (5 bases). V shed 2 bases and J shed 2 bases, with 14 bases lying between them. Per the germline V gene, CDR1 is SGHDN and CDR2 is FVKESK. The CDR3 totals 16 residues.

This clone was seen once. The CDR3, as DNA: TGTGCCTGGAGCCGGGACCAATACAATGAGCAGTTCTTC. Its translation: CAWSRDQYNEQFF. This chain joins TRBV30 and TRBJ2-1, with D possibly being TRBD1 or TRBD2 (5 bases each). V lost 3 bases, J lost 4 bases, and 10 bases lay in between. In germline, CDR1 is GTSNPN, CDR2 SVGIG (reference sequence). The CDR3 runs 13 residues. The full variable domain, in which reference TRBV30 and TRBJ2-1 provide the parts outside the CDR3, is SQTIHQWPATLVQPVGSPLSLECTVEGTSNPNLYWYRQAAGRGLQLLFYSVGIGQISSEVPQNLSASRPQDRQFILSSKKLLLSDSGFYLCAWSRDQYNEQFFGPGTRLTVL.

Here the CDR3 DNA reads TGTGCCAGCAGTTTATCTGGTAGAATCGATGAGCAGTTCTTC. It codes for CASSLSGRIDEQFF. The chain is built from TRBV27 and TRBJ2-1; D gene uncertain. This CDR3 comprises 14 residues. V was cut by 0 bases and J by 8 bases, with 11 bases left in between. The germline V gene has CDR1 MNHEY and CDR2 SMNVEV (reference sequence).

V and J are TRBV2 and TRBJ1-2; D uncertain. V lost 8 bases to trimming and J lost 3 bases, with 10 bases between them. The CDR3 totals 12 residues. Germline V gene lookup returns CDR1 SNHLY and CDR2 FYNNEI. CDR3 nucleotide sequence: TGTGCCAGCGGCCGGGATCACTATGGCTACACCTTC. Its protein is CASGRDHYGYTF.

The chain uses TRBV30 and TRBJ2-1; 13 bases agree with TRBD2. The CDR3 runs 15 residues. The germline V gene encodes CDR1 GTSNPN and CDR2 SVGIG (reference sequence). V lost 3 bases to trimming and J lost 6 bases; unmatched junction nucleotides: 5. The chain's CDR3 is CAWSGGLAGFNEQFF. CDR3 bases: TGTGCCTGGAGCGGGGGACTAGCGGGATTCAATGAGCAGTTCTTC.

As DNA, the CDR3 is TGTGCCAGCAGCAGAGGGAGGGCCCCCTACAATGAGCAGTTCTTC. Residues: CASSRGRAPYNEQFF. The chain has TRBV11-3 and TRBJ2-1, with 7 positions matching TRBD2. The CDR3 loop spans 15 amino acids. Per the germline V gene, CDR1 is SGHNT and CDR2 is YENEEA. With V trimmed by 5 bases and J by 2 bases, 6 bases remained unmatched.

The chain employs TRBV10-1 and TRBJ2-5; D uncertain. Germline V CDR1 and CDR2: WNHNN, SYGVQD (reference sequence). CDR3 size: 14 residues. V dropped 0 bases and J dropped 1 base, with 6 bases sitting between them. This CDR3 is CASSESGSQETQYF. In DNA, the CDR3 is TGCGCCAGCAGTGAGTCAGGCAGCCAAGAGACCCAGTACTTC.

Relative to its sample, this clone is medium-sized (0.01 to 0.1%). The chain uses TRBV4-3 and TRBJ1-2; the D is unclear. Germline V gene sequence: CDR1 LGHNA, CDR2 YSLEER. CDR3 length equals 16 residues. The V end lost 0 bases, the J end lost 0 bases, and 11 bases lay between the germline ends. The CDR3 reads CASSQDEESPNYGYTF. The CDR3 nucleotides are TGCGCCAGCAGCCAAGATGAAGAATCTCCTAACTATGGCTACACCTTC.

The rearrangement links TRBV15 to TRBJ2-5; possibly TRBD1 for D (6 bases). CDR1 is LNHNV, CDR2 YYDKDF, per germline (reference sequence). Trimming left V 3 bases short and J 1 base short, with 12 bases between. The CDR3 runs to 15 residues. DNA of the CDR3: TGTGCCACCAGCAGGGATGGGACACCCCAAGAGACCCAGTACTTC. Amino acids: CATSRDGTPQETQYF.

The CDR3 DNA is TGTGCCAGCAGCAACGAGGACAGATCGAAAGAGACCCAGTACTTC. This encodes CASSNEDRSKETQYF. The J gene is TRBJ2-5, the V gene TRBV6-5; a possible D gene is TRBD1 (6 bases). The V end was cut by 6 bases, the J end by 3 bases, with 17 bases between. CDR3 length: 15 amino acids. The germline V gene has CDR1 MNHEY and CDR2 SVGAGI.

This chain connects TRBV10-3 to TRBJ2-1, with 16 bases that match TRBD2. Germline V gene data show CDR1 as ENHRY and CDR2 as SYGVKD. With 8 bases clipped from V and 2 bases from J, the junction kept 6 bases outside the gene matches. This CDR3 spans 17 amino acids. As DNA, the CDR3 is TGTGCCATCTCAGGGACTAGCGGGAGGGCCACCTACAATGAGCAGTTCTTC. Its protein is CAISGTSGRATYNEQFF.

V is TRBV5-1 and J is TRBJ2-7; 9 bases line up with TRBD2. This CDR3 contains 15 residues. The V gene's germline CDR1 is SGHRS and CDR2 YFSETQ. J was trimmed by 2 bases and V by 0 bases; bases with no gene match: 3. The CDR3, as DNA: TGCGCCAGCAGCTTGGAAGCGGGAGGACCCTACGAGCAGTACTTC. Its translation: CASSLEAGGPYEQYF.

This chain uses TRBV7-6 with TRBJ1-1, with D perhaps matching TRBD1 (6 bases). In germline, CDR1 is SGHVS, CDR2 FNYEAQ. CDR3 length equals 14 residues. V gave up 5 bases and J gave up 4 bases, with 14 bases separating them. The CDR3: CASSQAGAGTEAFF. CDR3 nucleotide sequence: TGTGCCAGCAGCCAGGCAGGGGCGGGCACTGAAGCTTTCTTT.

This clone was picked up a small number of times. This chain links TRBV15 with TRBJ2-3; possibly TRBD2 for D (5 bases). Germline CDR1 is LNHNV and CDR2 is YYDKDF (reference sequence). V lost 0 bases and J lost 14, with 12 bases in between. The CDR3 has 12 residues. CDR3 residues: CATSRDLAGLYF. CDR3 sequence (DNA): TGTGCCACCAGCAGAGATCTAGCCGGGCTGTATTTT. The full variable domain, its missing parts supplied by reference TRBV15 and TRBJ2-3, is DAMVIQNPRYQVTQFGKPVTLSCSQTLNHNVMYWYQQKSSQAPKLLFHYYDKDFNNEADTPDNFQSRRPNTSFCFLDIRSPGLGDTAMYLCATSRDLAGLYFGPGTRLTVL.

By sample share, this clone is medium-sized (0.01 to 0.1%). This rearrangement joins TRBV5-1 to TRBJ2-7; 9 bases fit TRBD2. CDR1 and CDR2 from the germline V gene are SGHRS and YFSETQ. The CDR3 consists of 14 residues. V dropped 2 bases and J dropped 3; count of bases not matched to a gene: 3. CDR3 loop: CASSFSSGNYEQYF. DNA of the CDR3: TGCGCCAGCAGCTTTTCTAGCGGGAACTACGAGCAGTACTTC.

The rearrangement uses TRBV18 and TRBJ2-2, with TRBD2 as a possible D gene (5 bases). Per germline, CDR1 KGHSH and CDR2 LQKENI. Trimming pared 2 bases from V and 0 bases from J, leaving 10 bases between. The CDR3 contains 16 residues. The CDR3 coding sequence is TGTGCCAGCTCACCAATCCCGGGGACGAACACCGGGGAGCTGTTTTTT. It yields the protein CASSPIPGTNTGELFF.

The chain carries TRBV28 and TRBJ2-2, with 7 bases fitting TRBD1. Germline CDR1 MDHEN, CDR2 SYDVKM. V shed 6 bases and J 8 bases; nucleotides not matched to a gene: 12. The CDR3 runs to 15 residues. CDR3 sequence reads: CASSPPRDRSGELFF. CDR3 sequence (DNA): TGTGCCAGCAGCCCCCCCCGGGACAGATCTGGGGAGCTGTTTTTT. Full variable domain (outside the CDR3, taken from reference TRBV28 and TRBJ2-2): DVKVTQSSRYLVKRTGEKVFLECVQDMDHENMFWYRQDPGLGLRLIYFSYDVKMKEKGDIPEGYSVSREKKERFSLILESASTNQTSMYLCASSPPRDRSGELFFGEGSRLTVL.

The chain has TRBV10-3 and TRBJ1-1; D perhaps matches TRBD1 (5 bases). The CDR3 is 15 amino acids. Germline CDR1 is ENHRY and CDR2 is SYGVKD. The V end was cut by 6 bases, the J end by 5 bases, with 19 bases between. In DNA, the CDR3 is TGTGCCATCAGGGACACAAGTGGGGTATGGACTGAAGCTTTCTTT. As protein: CAIRDTSGVWTEAFF.

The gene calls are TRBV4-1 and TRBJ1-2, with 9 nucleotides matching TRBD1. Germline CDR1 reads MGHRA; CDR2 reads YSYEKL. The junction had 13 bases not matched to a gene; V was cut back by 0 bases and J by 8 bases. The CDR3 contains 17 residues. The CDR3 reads CASSQDEGQGSSGGYTF. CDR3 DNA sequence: TGCGCCAGCAGCCAAGATGAGGGACAGGGATCCTCAGGCGGCTACACCTTC.

The DNA of the CDR3 is TGTGCCAGCAGCTTAGAAACAGGCAGCTCCTACGAGCAGTACTTC. This gives the protein CASSLETGSSYEQYF. The chain couples TRBV7-8 to TRBJ2-7; TRBD1 might be the D (5 bases). Trimming stripped 1 base from V and 0 bases from J, with 10 bases between. This CDR3 contains 15 residues. Looked up from germline, CDR1 is SGHVS and CDR2 is FQNEAQ.

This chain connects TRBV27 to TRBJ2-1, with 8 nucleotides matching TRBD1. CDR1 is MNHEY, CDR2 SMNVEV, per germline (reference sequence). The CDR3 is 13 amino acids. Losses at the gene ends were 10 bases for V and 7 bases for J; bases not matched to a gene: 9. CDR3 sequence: CATTRTGRNEQFF. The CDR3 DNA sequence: TGTGCCACCACCAGGACAGGGAGGAATGAGCAGTTCTTC.